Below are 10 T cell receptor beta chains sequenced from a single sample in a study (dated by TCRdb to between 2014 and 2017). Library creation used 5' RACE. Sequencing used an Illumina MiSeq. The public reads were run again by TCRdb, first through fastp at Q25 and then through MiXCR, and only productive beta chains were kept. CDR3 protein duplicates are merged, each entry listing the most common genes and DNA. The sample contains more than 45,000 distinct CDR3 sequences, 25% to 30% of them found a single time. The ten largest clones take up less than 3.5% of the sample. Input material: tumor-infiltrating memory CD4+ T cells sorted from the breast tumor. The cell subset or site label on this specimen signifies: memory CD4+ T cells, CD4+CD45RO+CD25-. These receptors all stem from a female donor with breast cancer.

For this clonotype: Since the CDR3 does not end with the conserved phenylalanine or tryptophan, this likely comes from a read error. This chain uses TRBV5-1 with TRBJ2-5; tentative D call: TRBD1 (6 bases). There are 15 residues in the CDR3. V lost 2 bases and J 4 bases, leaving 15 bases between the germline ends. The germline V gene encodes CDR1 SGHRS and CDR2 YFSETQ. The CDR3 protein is CASSFQPTGSETQYL. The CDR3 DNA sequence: TGCGCCAGCAGCTTCCAACCTACAGGGTCAGAGACCCAGTACTTA.

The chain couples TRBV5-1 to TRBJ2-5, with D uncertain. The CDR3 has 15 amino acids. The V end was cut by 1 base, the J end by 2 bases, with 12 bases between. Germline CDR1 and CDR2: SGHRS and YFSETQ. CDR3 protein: CASSLSVGPQETQYF. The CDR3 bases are TGCGCCAGCAGCTTGAGCGTGGGTCCTCAAGAGACCCAGTACTTC.

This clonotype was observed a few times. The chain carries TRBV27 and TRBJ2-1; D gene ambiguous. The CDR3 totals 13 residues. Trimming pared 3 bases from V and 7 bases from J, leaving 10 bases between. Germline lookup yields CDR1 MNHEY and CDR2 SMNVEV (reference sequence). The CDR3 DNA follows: TGTGCCAGCAGTTTTGCGATGACGAATGAGCAGTTCTTC. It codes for CASSFAMTNEQFF.

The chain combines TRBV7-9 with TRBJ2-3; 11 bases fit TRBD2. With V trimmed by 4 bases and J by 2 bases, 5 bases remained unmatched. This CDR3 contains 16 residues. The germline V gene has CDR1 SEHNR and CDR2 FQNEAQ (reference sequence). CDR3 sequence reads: CASSSLAGAITDTQYF. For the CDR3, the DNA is TGTGCCAGCAGCTCACTAGCGGGGGCCATCACAGATACGCAGTATTTT.

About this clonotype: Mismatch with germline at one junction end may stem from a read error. In DNA, the CDR3 is TGTGCCAGCAGCTTAGCGCTAGGGCAGCACAATGAGCAGCTCTTC. Translation gives CASSLALGQHNEQLF. The V call is TRBV7-6, the J call TRBJ2-1; D gene unclear. CDR3 size: 15 residues. The germline CDR1 and CDR2 sequences are SGHVS and FNYEAQ.

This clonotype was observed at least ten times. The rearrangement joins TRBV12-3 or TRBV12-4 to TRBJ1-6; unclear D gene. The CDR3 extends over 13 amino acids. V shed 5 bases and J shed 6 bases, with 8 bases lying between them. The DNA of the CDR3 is TGTGCCAGCAGTAAAACGGCTAATTCACCCCTCCACTTT. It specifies CASSKTANSPLHF.

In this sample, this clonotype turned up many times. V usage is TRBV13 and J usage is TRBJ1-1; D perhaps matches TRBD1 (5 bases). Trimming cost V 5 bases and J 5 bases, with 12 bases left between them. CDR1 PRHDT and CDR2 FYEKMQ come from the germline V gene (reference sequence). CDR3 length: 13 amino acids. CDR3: CASSLRGGTEAFF. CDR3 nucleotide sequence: TGTGCCAGCAGCCTGAGGGGAGGGACTGAAGCTTTCTTT. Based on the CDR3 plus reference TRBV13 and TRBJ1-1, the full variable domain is AAGVIQSPRHLIKEKRETATLKCYPIPRHDTVYWYQQGPGQDPQFLISFYEKMQSDKGSIPDRFSAQQFSDYHSELNMSSLELGDSALYFCASSLRGGTEAFFGQGTRLTVV.

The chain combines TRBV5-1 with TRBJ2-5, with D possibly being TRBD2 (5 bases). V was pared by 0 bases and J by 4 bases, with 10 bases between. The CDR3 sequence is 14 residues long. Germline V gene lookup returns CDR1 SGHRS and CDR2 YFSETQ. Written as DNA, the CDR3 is TGCGCCAGCAGCTTGGAGCCGGAGGCAGAGACCCAGTACTTC. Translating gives CASSLEPEAETQYF.

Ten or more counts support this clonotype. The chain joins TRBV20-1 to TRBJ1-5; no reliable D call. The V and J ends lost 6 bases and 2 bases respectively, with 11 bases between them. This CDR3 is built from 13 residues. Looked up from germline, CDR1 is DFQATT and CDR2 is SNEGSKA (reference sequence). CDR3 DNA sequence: TGCAGTGCGATAATAACGGGCAATCAGCCCCAGCATTTT. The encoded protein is CSAIITGNQPQHF.

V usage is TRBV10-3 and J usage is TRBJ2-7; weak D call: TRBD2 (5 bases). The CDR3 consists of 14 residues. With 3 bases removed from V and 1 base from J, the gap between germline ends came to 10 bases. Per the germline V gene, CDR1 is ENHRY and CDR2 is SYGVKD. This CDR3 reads CAISDSRVSYEQYF. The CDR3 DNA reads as TGTGCCATCAGTGATTCGAGGGTATCCTACGAGCAGTACTTC.